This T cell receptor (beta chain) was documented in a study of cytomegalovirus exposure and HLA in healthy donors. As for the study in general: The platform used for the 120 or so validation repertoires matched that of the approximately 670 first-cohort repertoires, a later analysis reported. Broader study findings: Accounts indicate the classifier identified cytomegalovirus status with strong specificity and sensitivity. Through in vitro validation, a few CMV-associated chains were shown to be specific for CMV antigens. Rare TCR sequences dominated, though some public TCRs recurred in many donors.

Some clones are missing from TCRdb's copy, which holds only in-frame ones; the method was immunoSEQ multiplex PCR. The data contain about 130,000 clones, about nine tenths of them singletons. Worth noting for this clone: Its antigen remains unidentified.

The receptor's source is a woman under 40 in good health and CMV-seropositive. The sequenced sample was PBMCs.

The CDR3 is CASSVEQGAYNEQFF. The CDR3, as DNA: TGTGCCAGCAGCGTAGAACAGGGGGCGTACAATGAGCAGTTCTTC. J is TRBJ2-1 and V is TRBV9; 9 bases match TRBD1. J lost 4 bases, V lost 0 bases, and 2 bases had no gene match. This CDR3 contains 15 residues. Looked up from germline, CDR1 is SGDLS and CDR2 is YYNGEE.